Listed below are T cell receptor beta chains from one sample, sequenced in a study of technical replicates of blood from a few donors. Method: immunoSEQ multiplex PCR; TCRdb's copy keeps in-frame clones and lacks some. This sample carries approximately 73,000 clones, approximately 93% of them seen once, and the ten largest clones take 0.37%. The sequenced sample consisted of T cells isolated from PBMCs. Receptors originate from a human donor in good health. The CDR3 runs from the conserved cysteine through the conserved F or W. The order of the fields is D gene, V gene, CDR3 protein. The D gene is left open where the match is weak.

TRBD2	TRBV27	CASSPQTSSLYEQYF
-	TRBV4-2	CASSQPHKTSSSYEQYF
-	TRBV9	CASSFRVNTEAFF
-	TRBV7-9	CASSSSAGEGYTF
TRBD2	TRBV5-1	CASSWTSGSYEQYF
-	TRBV11-2	CASSLLAQSTDTQYF
TRBD2	TRBV14	CASSQDPGGAGGLGNEQFF
TRBD1	TRBV7-3	CASSPGTDDTGELFF
TRBD2	TRBV10-3	CAISEKREDTGELFF
-	TRBV19	CASSIPGPNEKLFF
-	TRBV18	CASSPQQRSTDTQYF
-	TRBV4-2	CASSQALRQSYEKLFF
TRBD2	TRBV4-2	CASSQPPGLVSYEQYF
TRBD1	TRBV25-1	CASSLGQGVSTDTQYF
-	TRBV7-2	CASSPLLSSYEQYF
-	TRBV6-5	CASSYSRSYGYTF
-	TRBV4-1	CASSTAREQYF
TRBD1	TRBV7-8	CASSFRLRRQGTYEQYF
TRBD2	TRBV7-2	CASSKGLAGRDEQFF
-	TRBV6-5	CASRFRGHGYTF
-	TRBV5-6	CASSPVPSSYEQYF
-	TRBV10-1	CASSQGNQPQHF
-	TRBV4-3	CASSQDQVLSYNEQFF
TRBD1	TRBV2	CASSENRGLREAFF
-	TRBV5-1	CASSLNPQGEQYF
TRBD1	TRBV28	CASRRQGVNEKLFF
-	TRBV4-1	CASSPRARETYEQYF
-	TRBV4-2	CASSQDPRYEQYF
-	TRBV10-3	CATHRVMNTEAFF
-	TRBV30	CAWSLGSWGEGYGYTF
-	TRBV19	CASTPDRFSNQPQHF
TRBD1	TRBV16	CASSQGQISYEQYF
-	TRBV6-1	CASSQRDIPKETQYF
-	TRBV11-2	CASSLGQGHQPQHF
TRBD2	TRBV7-3	CASSLNGLGIDEQYF
-	TRBV6-5	CASRVSLQETQYF
TRBD2	TRBV5-1	CASRLAGGNEQFF
TRBD2	TRBV27	CASSLSIEREVADTQYF
-	TRBV7-2	CASSPGPGGGRTDTQYF
-	TRBV7-8	CASSLGGPEGYTF
-	TRBV7-3	CASRLGLRGAHEQFF
TRBD1	TRBV2	CASSVDRVVTYEQYF
TRBD1	TRBV28	CASSLDRVSPQPQHF
TRBD1	TRBV29-1	CSVILQGGAGYTF
TRBD1	TRBV11-2	CASSSGGLYNEQFF
-	TRBV5-1	CASSPSRSLEKLFF
-	TRBV7-3	CASSFGTFSMNTEAFF